Below, 13 T cell receptor beta chains from the same sample are listed, as sequenced in a study of tumor-infiltrating lymphocytes in primary liver carcinoma. The investigators made TCR beta cDNA from about 500 ng total RNA, using a constant-region primer. Slightly modified ARM-PCR, run as three nested multiplex PCR rounds, produced the TCR beta libraries. A C-beta reverse primer and TRBV1-TRBV30 forward primers served in each of the first two PCR rounds, at about 10 cycles apiece. TCRdb processed the multiplex PCR reads anew with MiXCR; each CDR3 protein has one entry. The top ten hold 55% to 70% of the sample, which has 50,000 to 70,000 distinct CDR3 sequences, 71% seen once. Starting material for RNA and DNA co-extraction consisted of about 17-32 mg of unsorted bulk tissue. The sequenced material came from liver tumor tissue from sampling region 2. The subset is: tumor region T2, inferior pole. The origin of the receptors is a man aged 35-49 years with primary liver carcinoma and hepatitis B virus infection.

About this clonotype itself: A read error may account for a junction end that differs from germline. This chain links TRBV4-2 with TRBJ2-3; 14 positions agree with TRBD2. The CDR3 totals 17 residues. Germline values: CDR1 LGHNA, CDR2 YNFKEQ. This CDR3 reads CASSLGTSGSVTDTQFF. The CDR3 DNA follows: TGTGCCAGCAGCCTTGGGACTAGCGGGAGTGTCACAGATACGCAGTTTTTC.

This clonotype was seen a few times. V usage is TRBV28 and J usage is TRBJ1-3; D is unresolved. The germline CDR1 and CDR2 sequences are MDHEN and SYDVKM. CDR3 length: 10 amino acids. The V and J ends lost 4 bases and 6 bases respectively, with 1 base between them. The CDR3, as DNA: TGTGCCAGCAGTTCAAACACCATATATTTT. Residues: CASSSNTIYF.

The chain employs TRBV11-3 and TRBJ2-1; D is perhaps TRBD2 (6 bases). V lost 9 bases and J lost 7, with 22 bases in between. The CDR3 consists of 15 residues. Looked up from germline, CDR1 is SGHNT and CDR2 is YENEEA. The chain's CDR3 is CARSASTREINEQFF. In DNA form, the CDR3 reads TGTGCCAGGAGCGCCTCGACTAGAGAGATTAATGAGCAGTTCTTC.

Remarks on this clonotype: One junction end does not reproduce the germline sequence, and a read error may be involved. CDR3 sequence: CVSSYRSPRYEQYF. The CDR3 nucleotides read TGTGTCAGCAGTTACAGGTCTCCCCGGTACGAGCAGTACTTC. The chain joins TRBV6-2 or TRBV6-3 to TRBJ2-7; a possible D gene is TRBD1 (5 bases). Germline V gene data show CDR1 as MNHEY and CDR2 as SVGEGT. CDR3 length equals 14 residues.

The sample holds a few counts of this clonotype. This could be a read error, since a much larger clone is one nucleotide away. As the CDR3 is not closed by the conserved phenylalanine or tryptophan, this likely results from a read error. This chain uses TRBV11-3 with TRBJ2-1, with D perhaps TRBD2 (6 bases). The CDR3 totals 14 residues. V was pared by 1 base and J by 7 bases, with 11 bases between. CDR1 is SGHNT and CDR2 is YENEEA in the germline V gene. The DNA of the CDR3 is TGTGCCAGCAGCTTAGGACGGGAGAAAAATGAGCAGTTCTTA. It codes for CASSLGREKNEQFL.

As to this clonotype: The junction and the germline gene differ at one end; a read error may be behind it. This chain connects TRBV6-5 to TRBJ2-7, with D unresolved. The CDR3 runs to 15 residues. CDR1 is MNHEY, CDR2 SVGAGI, per germline. The chain's CDR3 is CASSYSRLTGYEQYF. The CDR3 bases are TGCGCCAGCAGTTACTCCAGGTTAACTGGCTACGAGCAGTACTTC.

As for this clonotype: Since no conserved phenylalanine or tryptophan closes the CDR3, a read error is the likely cause. V gene TRBV7-9 combines with J gene TRBJ1-1; tentatively, D is TRBD1 (5 bases). V shed 4 bases and J shed 5 bases, with 11 bases lying between them. Germline V CDR1 and CDR2: SEHNR, FQNEAQ (reference sequence). CDR3 length: 13 amino acids. For the CDR3, the DNA is TGTGCCAGCAGCTCAGGGTCTGAAACTGAAGCTTTCTCT. Translation: CASSSGSETEAFS.

For this clonotype: At one end the junction does not follow the germline gene, possibly because of a read error. This chain joins TRBV6-2 or TRBV6-3 and TRBJ1-5; TRBD1 is a possible D gene (6 bases). Germline CDR1 and CDR2: MNHEY and SVGEGT. This CDR3 is 16 amino acids long. In DNA, the CDR3 is TGTGCTAGCAACCAAGCCTGGACAGTTAGCAATCAGCCCCAGCATTTT. Protein sequence: CASNQAWTVSNQPQHF.

Concerning this clonotype: One junction end does not reproduce the germline sequence, and a read error may be involved. The chain recombines TRBV5-4 with TRBJ2-3; 9 bases agree with TRBD2. Germline CDR1 SGHNT, CDR2 YYREEE (reference sequence). CDR3 size: 16 residues. CDR3: CASSLLAGGPIDTQYF. Here the CDR3 DNA reads TGTGCCAGCAGCTTACTCGCGGGAGGGCCCATAGATACGCAGTACTTT.

About this clonotype itself: A read error may explain this, as a much larger clone is one base away. The chain employs TRBV29-1 and TRBJ2-7; maybe TRBD1 (5 bases). The CDR3 loop spans 15 amino acids. Trimming removed 6 bases at V and 1 base at J, with 19 bases between. Germline lookup yields CDR1 SQVTM and CDR2 ANQGSEA. In DNA form, the CDR3 reads TGCAGCGTATGCCCTTCCAGGGTCAAGTCCTACGAGCAGTACTTC. This translates into CSVCPSRVKSYEQYF.

As for this clonotype: Its ends do not fully match the called genes, so a read error is possible. This chain uses TRBV4-1 with TRBJ2-3; D is perhaps TRBD2 (6 bases). The germline V gene has CDR1 MGHRA and CDR2 YSYEKL. This CDR3 has 17 residues. CDR3 nucleotide sequence: TGCGCCAGCCGCCAAGGTATCCACCAGGAGGGCCGAGATACGCAGTATTTT. Its translation is CASRQGIHQEGRDTQYF.

This clonotype was counted once. The CDR3 does not end in the conserved phenylalanine or tryptophan, so this is likely a read error. The DNA is left out, because the CDR3 cannot be placed on it with certainty; the CDR3 is given as TCRdb lists it. The V and J genes are TRBV11-2 and TRBJ2-2; TRBD2 is the table's D call, not checked against the DNA. The CDR3 spans 14 amino acids, including both terminal residues. Germline V gives CDR1 SGHAT, CDR2 FQNNGV. This chain's CDR3 is CASSPDCWAGELSS.

The sample holds many counts of this clonotype. It may be a read error: a sequence one base away is much more abundant. CDR3 amino acids: CASNLNANEQFF. Written as DNA, the CDR3 is TGTGCCAGCAACTTAAATGCCAATGAGCAGTTCTTC. The V gene is TRBV11-3, the J gene TRBJ2-1; D unresolved. The CDR3 has 12 amino acids. CDR1 and CDR2 from the germline V gene are SGHNT and YENEEA.